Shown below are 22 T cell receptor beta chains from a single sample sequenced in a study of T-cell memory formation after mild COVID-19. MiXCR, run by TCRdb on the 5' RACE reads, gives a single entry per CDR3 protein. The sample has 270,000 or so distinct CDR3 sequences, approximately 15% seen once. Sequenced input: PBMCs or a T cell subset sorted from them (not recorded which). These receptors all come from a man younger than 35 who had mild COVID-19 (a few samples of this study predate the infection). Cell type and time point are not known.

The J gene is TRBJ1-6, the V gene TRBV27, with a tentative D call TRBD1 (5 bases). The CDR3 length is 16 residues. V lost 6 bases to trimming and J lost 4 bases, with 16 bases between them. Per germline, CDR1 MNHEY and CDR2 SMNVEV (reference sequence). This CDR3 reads CASSLGRAGYNSPLHF. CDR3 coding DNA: TGTGCCAGCAGCTTGGGCAGGGCGGGATATAATTCACCCCTCCACTTT.

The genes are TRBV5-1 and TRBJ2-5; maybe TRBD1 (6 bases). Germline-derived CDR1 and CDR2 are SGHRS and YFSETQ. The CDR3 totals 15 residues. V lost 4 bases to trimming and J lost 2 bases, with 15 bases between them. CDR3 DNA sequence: TGCGCCAGCAGCCTCCAGGGGCTACCTCAAGAGACCCAGTACTTC. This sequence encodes CASSLQGLPQETQYF.

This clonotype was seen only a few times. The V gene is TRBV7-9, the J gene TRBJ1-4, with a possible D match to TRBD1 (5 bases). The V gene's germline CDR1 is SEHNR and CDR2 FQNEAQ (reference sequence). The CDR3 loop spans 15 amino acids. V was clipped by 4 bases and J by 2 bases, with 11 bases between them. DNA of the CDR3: TGTGCCAGCAGCTCCACGACAGCCACTAATGAAAAACTGTTTTTT. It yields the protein CASSSTTATNEKLFF.

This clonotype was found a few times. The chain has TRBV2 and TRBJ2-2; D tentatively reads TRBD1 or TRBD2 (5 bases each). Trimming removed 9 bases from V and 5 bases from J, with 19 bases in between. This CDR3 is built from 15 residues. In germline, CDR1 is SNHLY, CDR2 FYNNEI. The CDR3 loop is CARRSTRDLTGELFF. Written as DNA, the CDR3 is TGTGCCAGGCGCTCAACCCGGGACCTTACCGGGGAGCTGTTTTTT.

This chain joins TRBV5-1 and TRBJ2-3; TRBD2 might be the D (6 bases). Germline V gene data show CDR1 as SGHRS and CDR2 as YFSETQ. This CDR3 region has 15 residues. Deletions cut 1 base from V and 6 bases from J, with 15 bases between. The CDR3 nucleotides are TGCGCCAGCAGCTTGCCCCGCGCGGGGATCGATACGCAGTATTTT. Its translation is CASSLPRAGIDTQYF.

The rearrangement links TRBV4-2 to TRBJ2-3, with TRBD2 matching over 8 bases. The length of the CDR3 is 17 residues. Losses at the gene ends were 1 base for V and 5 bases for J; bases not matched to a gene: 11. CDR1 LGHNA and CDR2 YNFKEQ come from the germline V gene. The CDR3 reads CASSQAPGSGVGDTQYF. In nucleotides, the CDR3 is TGTGCCAGCAGCCAAGCTCCGGGTAGCGGGGTGGGAGATACGCAGTATTTT.

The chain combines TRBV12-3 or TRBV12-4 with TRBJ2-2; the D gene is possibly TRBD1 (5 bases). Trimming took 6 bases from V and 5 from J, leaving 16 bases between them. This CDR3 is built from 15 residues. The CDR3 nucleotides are TGTGCCAGCAGACCCAGGGTAGGGGAAACCGGGGAGCTGTTTTTT. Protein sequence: CASRPRVGETGELFF.

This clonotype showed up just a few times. The CDR3 here is CASSASTGTSGDEQFF. The CDR3 DNA is TGTGCCAGCAGCGCCTCGACCGGGACTAGTGGCGATGAGCAGTTCTTC. The chain has TRBV9 and TRBJ2-1; TRBD2 matches 8 bases. This CDR3 is built from 16 residues. In germline, CDR1 is SGDLS, CDR2 YYNGEE. Losses at the gene ends were 3 bases for V and 8 bases for J; bases not matched to a gene: 13.

The chain's CDR3 is CASSSQVNTDTQYF. Here the CDR3 DNA reads TGCGCCAGCAGTTCACAGGTTAACACAGATACGCAGTATTTT. The rearrangement links TRBV5-1 to TRBJ2-3; D may be TRBD1 (5 bases). The germline V and J ends were trimmed by 5 bases and 2 bases, with 12 bases remaining between them. The CDR3 is made up of 14 amino acids. Germline assignment: CDR1 SGHRS and CDR2 YFSETQ.

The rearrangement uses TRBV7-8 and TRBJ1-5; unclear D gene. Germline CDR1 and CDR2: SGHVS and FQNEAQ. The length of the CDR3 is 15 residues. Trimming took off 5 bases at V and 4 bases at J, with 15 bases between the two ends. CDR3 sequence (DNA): TGTGCCAGCAGCCCCCCTACTGACGGGAATCAGCCCCAGCATTTT. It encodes CASSPPTDGNQPQHF.

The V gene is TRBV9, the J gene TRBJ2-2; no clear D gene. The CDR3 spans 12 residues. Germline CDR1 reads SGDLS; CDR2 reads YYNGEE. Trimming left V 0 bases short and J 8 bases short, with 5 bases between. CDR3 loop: CASSVAAGELFF. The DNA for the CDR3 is TGTGCCAGCAGCGTAGCGGCGGGGGAGCTGTTTTTT.

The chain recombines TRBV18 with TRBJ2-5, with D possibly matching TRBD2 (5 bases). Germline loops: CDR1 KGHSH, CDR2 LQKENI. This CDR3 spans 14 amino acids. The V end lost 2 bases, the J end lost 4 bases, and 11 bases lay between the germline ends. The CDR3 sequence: CASSPKGGGETQYF. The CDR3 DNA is TGTGCCAGCTCACCAAAAGGAGGTGGAGAGACCCAGTACTTC. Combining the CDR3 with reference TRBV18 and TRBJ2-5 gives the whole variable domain NAGVMQNPRHLVRRRGQEARLRCSPMKGHSHVYWYRQLPEEGLKFMVYLQKENIIDESGMPKERFSAEFPKEGPSILRIQQVVRGDSAAYFCASSPKGGGETQYFGPGTRLLVL.

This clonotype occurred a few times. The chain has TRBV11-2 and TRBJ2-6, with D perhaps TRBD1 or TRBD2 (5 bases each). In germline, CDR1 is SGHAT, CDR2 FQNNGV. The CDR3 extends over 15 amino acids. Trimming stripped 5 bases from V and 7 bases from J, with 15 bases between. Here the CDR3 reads CASSPGTLVANVLTF. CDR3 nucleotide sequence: TGTGCCAGCAGCCCGGGGACCCTGGTCGCCAACGTCCTGACTTTC.

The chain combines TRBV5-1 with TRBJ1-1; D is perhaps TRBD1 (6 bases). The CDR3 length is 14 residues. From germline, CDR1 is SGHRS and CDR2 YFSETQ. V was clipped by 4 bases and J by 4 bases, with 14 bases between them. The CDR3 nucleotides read TGCGCCAGCAGCGTACAGGGTTCCGGCACTGAAGCTTTCTTT. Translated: CASSVQGSGTEAFF.

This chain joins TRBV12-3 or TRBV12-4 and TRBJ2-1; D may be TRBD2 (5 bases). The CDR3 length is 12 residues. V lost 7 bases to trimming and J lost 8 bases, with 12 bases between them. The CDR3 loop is CASNRGSDEQFF. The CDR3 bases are TGTGCCAGCAACCGTGGGAGCGATGAGCAGTTCTTC.

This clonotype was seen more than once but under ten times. Written as DNA, the CDR3 is TGTGCCAGCAGTGGACATTTTCAAGAGACCCAGTACTTC. Protein: CASSGHFQETQYF. The V gene is TRBV12-3 or TRBV12-4, the J gene TRBJ2-5; tentatively, D is TRBD1 (5 bases). V lost 5 bases and J 2 bases, leaving 9 bases between the germline ends. The CDR3 runs 13 residues.

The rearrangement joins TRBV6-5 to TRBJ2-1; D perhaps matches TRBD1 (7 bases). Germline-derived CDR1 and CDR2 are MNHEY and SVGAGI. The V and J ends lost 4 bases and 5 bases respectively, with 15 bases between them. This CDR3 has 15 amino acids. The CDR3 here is CASSSRQGGDNEQFF. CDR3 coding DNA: TGTGCCAGCAGTTCGAGACAGGGAGGCGACAATGAGCAGTTCTTC.

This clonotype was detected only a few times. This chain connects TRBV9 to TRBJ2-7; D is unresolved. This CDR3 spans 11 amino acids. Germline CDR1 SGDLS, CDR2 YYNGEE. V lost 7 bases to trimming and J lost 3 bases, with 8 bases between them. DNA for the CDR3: TGTGCCAGCGGTGGGCACTACGAGCAGTACTTC. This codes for CASGGHYEQYF.

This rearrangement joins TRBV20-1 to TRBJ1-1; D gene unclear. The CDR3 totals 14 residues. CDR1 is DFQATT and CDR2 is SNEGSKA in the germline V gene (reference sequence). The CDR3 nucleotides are TGCAGCGCACCCAGGCGATTTGGCGTCACTGAAGCTTTCTTT. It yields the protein CSAPRRFGVTEAFF.

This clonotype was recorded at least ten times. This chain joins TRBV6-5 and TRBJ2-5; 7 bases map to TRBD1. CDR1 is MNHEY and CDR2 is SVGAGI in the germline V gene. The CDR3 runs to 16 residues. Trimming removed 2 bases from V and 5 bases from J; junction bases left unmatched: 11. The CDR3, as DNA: TGTGCCAGCAGTTACAATCCCAGGGGGATCCAGGAGACCCAGTACTTC. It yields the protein CASSYNPRGIQETQYF.

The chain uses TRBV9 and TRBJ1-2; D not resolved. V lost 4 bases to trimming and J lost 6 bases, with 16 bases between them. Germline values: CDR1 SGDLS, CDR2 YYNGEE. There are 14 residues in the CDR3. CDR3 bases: TGTGCCAGCAGCCCCAGCCCCGGAGGGCATGGCTACACCTTC. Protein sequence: CASSPSPGGHGYTF.

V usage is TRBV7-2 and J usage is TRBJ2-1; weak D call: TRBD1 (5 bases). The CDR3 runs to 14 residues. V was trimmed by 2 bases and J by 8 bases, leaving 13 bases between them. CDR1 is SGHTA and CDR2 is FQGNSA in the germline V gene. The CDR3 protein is CASSLMGPGYEQFF. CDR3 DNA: TGTGCCAGCAGCTTAATGGGGCCTGGGTATGAGCAGTTCTTC.